This TCR beta chain was sequenced during a study of cytomegalovirus exposure and HLA in healthy donors. Study-wide results and limits: Presence/absence analyses took donor sequencing depth as roughly uniform. TCR beta V- and J-gene trimming, according to a later analysis, was linked to a missense DCLRE1C variant. In an earlier analysis, most TCR beta V segments were productive about 87% or about 30% of the time.

This clone has just a few counts. Its antigen is unidentified. Use of 60 Vbeta and 13 Jbeta primers characterized the PCR. Clones were sequenced by immunoSEQ multiplex PCR, and TCRdb holds only the in-frame ones, with some missing. The sample shows approximately 160,000 clones, approximately 79% of them seen only once. The V gene's germline CDR1 is MGHRA and CDR2 YSYEKL. There are 15 residues in the CDR3. Unmatched junction bases numbered 6, after V lost 2 bases and J lost 7 bases. Sequenced material: PBMCs. The gene calls are TRBV4-1 and TRBJ2-2, with TRBD2 matching over 8 bases. The receptor's source is a human donor in good health. The CDR3 bases are TGCGCCAGCAGCCAACCGGGTAGCGGGGTCGGGGAGCTGTTTTTT. Protein: CASSQPGSGVGELFF.